Following are 19 T cell receptor beta chains from one sample sequenced in a study of tumor-infiltrating lymphocytes in primary liver carcinoma. Constant-region priming of approximately 500 ng total RNA yielded TCR beta cDNA. ARM-PCR, slightly modified, supplied the TCR beta libraries through three nested multiplex PCR rounds. The first two PCR rounds used TRBV1-TRBV30 primers with a Cbeta primer, nine to eleven cycles each. A single record per CDR3 protein comes from TCRdb applying MiXCR to the multiplex PCR reads. The table has some 110,000 distinct CDR3 sequences, roughly 85% seen once. Co-extracting RNA and DNA was done with roughly 17-34 mg of unsorted bulk tissue as input. Input material: liver tumor tissue from sampling region 3. This sample's subset: tumor region T3, left-lateral pole. Every receptor here comes from a man between 40 and 49 years old with primary liver carcinoma and hepatitis B virus infection.

The chain combines TRBV5-5 with TRBJ2-3; D may be TRBD2 (5 bases). Looked up from germline, CDR1 is SGHKS and CDR2 is YYEKEE (reference sequence). This CDR3 comprises 14 residues. The CDR3 protein is CVNSLETGTDTQYF. Written as DNA, the CDR3 is TGTGTCAACAGCTTGGAGACGGGAACAGATACGCAGTATTTT.

CDR3 sequence: CCGTIAGGDTQYF. The CDR3 DNA is TGCTGCGGTACCATAGCGGGAGGGGATACGCAGTATTTT. The chain carries TRBV29-1 and TRBJ2-3; 11 bases line up with TRBD2. The CDR3 spans 13 residues. Germline V gene lookup returns CDR1 SQVTM and CDR2 ANQGSEA.

In the case of this clonotype: This may stem from a read error, because a much larger clone lies one nucleotide away. Without the conserved terminal phenylalanine or tryptophan, this CDR3 likely stems from a read error. V and J are TRBV5-1 and TRBJ1-2; the D gene is possibly TRBD1 (6 bases). The CDR3 runs to 15 residues. Germline lookup yields CDR1 SGHRS and CDR2 YFSETQ. Trimming shortened V by 0 bases and J by 0 bases, and 9 bases separated the two germline ends. This chain's CDR3 is CASSLGGAANYGYTV. CDR3 nucleotides: TGCGCCAGCAGCTTGGGGGGGGCAGCTAACTATGGCTACACCGTC.

This clonotype came up once. The conserved phenylalanine or tryptophan normally closing the CDR3 is absent here, so this likely arose from a read error. J is TRBJ1-6 and V is TRBV4-3; 10 bases match TRBD1. Per germline, CDR1 LGHNA and CDR2 YSLEER. This CDR3 comprises 16 residues. DNA of the CDR3: TGCGCTAGCAGCTCCTGGGACAGGGGAAAGAATTCACCCCTCCACTCT. Encoded protein: CASSSWDRGKNSPLHS.

The rearrangement links TRBV28 to TRBJ2-1; 12 nucleotides line up with TRBD2. The germline gives CDR1 MDHEN, CDR2 SYDVKM. Trimming took 6 bases from V and 8 from J; bases not matched to a gene: 23. The CDR3 loop spans 20 amino acids. As DNA, the CDR3 is TGTGCCAGCAGCCGGGTCGGGAGACTAGCGGGAGATATAAGGTTATATGAGCAGTTCTTC. Encoded protein: CASSRVGRLAGDIRLYEQFF.

Here the CDR3 reads CASSSVPREGKQYF. The CDR3 DNA follows: TGTGCCAGCAGCTCGGTTCCACGTGAAGGAAAGCAGTACTTC. This chain joins TRBV5-5 and TRBJ2-7; no definite D call. Germline V lookup: CDR1 SGHKS, CDR2 YYEKEE (reference sequence). V lost 3 bases and J lost 8, with 18 bases in between. The CDR3 is 14 amino acids. The variable domain in full, completed from reference TRBV5-5 and TRBJ2-7, reads DAGVTQSPTHLIKTRGQQVTLRCSPISGHKSVSWYQQVLGQGPQFIFQYYEKEERGRGNFPDRFSARQFPNYSSELNVNALLLGDSALYLCASSSVPREGKQYFGPGTRLTVT.

As for this clonotype: Relative to the germline gene, one junction end is altered; a read error may explain this. The gene calls are TRBV11-3 and TRBJ2-1, with D unresolved. The CDR3 is 14 amino acids. CDR1 and CDR2 from the germline V gene are SGHNT and YENEEA. In nucleotides, the CDR3 is TGTGTCAGCAGCTTAGGCGTCCCGAACAATGAACAGTTCTTC. Its translation is CVSSLGVPNNEQFF.

This clonotype was seen only a few times. A clone one base away is much larger, so this may be a read error. The rearrangement uses TRBV11-2 and TRBJ1-1; maybe TRBD1 (5 bases). This CDR3 has 13 residues. V lost 5 bases, J lost 1 base, and 8 bases lay in between. From germline, CDR1 is SGHAT and CDR2 FQNNGV. Written as DNA, the CDR3 is TGTGCCAGCAGCCTCAGGGAGAACACTGAAGCTTTCTTT. It codes for CASSLRENTEAFF.

As for this clonotype: Since the CDR3 does not end with the conserved phenylalanine or tryptophan, this likely comes from a read error. The chain is built from TRBV29-1 and TRBJ1-4; no firm D call. Germline V gene sequence: CDR1 SQVTM, CDR2 ANQGSEA. The CDR3 length is 14 residues. V was clipped by 7 bases and J by 0 bases, with 12 bases between them. The CDR3, as DNA: TGCAGCGGGGGTAACCCTGCAACTAATGAAAAACTGTTTTCT. The encoded protein is CSGGNPATNEKLFS.

Details on this clonotype: A junction boundary mismatches the germline segment, possibly from a read error. Here the CDR3 DNA reads TGTGCCAGCGGCTTAGGGCCGGCGGGGGAAAGCTCCTACGAGCAATACTTC. Its translation: CASGLGPAGESSYEQYF. The chain uses TRBV11-1 and TRBJ2-7; 7 nucleotides match TRBD2. Per germline, CDR1 SGHAT and CDR2 FQDESV (reference sequence). The CDR3 is made up of 17 amino acids.

Only one count was recorded for this clonotype. The conserved closing phenylalanine or tryptophan is absent in this CDR3, likely reflecting a read error. The rearrangement joins TRBV11-3 to TRBJ1-5, with D perhaps TRBD1 (5 bases). Germline V gives CDR1 SGHNT, CDR2 YENEEA. CDR3 length: 15 amino acids. CDR3 in amino acids: CANSLDLGVAQSQHS. CDR3 DNA sequence: TGTGCCAACAGCTTAGATCTGGGGGTGGCTCAGTCCCAGCATTCT.

This clonotype was counted a few times. The rearrangement uses TRBV28 and TRBJ2-2; TRBD2 aligns across 10 bases. CDR3 length equals 17 residues. The V gene's germline CDR1 is MDHEN and CDR2 SYDVKM. With V trimmed by 4 bases and J by 5 bases, 10 bases remained unmatched. The CDR3 DNA sequence: TGTGCCAGCAGTTCAATAGCGGGAGGACCCGGAACCGGGGAGCTGTTTTTT. Encoded protein: CASSSIAGGPGTGELFF.

About this clonotype itself: This sequence may be a read error, since a much larger clone differs from it by one base. The chain couples TRBV11-2 to TRBJ1-2, with unresolved D. The CDR3 sequence is 14 residues long. From germline, CDR1 is SGHAT and CDR2 FQNNGV. CDR3 residues: CAISSDGTDYGYTF. CDR3 bases: TGTGCCATCAGCTCAGATGGAACAGACTATGGCTACACCTTC.

On this clonotype itself: One junction end disagrees with the germline gene, perhaps due to a read error. The chain has TRBV11-2 and TRBJ2-1; 8 bases are a match to TRBD2. Germline CDR1 is SGHAT and CDR2 is FQNNGV. There are 17 residues in the CDR3. The CDR3 nucleotides read TGTGCCAGCAGTCTAGATAGGGGCGGGAGGTTCTGCAATGAGCAGCTCTTC. Translating it yields CASSLDRGGRFCNEQLF. The full variable domain, with the rest looked up from reference TRBV11-2 and TRBJ2-1, is EAGVAQSPRYKIIEKRQSVAFWCNPISGHATLYWYQQILGQGPKLLIQFQNNGVVDDSQLPKDRFSAERLKGVDSTLKIQPAKLEDSAVYLCASSLDRGGRFCNEQLFGPGTRLTVL.

Comments on this clonotype: Because the CDR3 is missing its conserved closing phenylalanine or tryptophan, this is likely a read error. The rearrangement links TRBV11-2 to TRBJ2-7, with a weak D call TRBD2 (6 bases). V lost 5 bases and J 8 bases, leaving 16 bases between the germline ends. The CDR3 has 13 amino acids. Germline lookup yields CDR1 SGHAT and CDR2 FQNNGV. This CDR3 reads CASSLSERVQQYY. The CDR3 DNA reads as TGTGCCAGCAGCCTAAGTGAGCGGGTCCAGCAGTACTAT.

This clonotype was counted a single time. A junction end diverges from the germline sequence, so it may reflect a read error. The V call is TRBV5-4, the J call TRBJ2-5, with D possibly being TRBD1 or TRBD2 (5 bases each). The germline gives CDR1 SGHNT, CDR2 YYREEE (reference sequence). The CDR3 has 14 amino acids. The CDR3, as DNA: TGTGCCAACAGCTTGGCCGGGGCGCAGGAGACCCAGTACTTC. It yields the protein CANSLAGAQETQYF.

Of note for this clonotype: Relative to the germline gene, one junction end is altered; a read error may explain this. The rearrangement links TRBV6-1 to TRBJ2-1, with no clear D. Germline V gene lookup returns CDR1 MNHNS and CDR2 SASEGT. The CDR3 runs to 12 residues. The CDR3 loop is CATLPSYNEQSF. In DNA, the CDR3 is TGTGCCACCCTTCCATCCTATAATGAGCAGTCCTTC.

Concerning this clonotype itself: An end of the junction differs from the germline gene, which may be a read error. V and J are TRBV28 and TRBJ2-3; D is uncertain. Per the germline V gene, CDR1 is MDHEN and CDR2 is SYDVKM. This CDR3 region has 14 residues. CDR3 protein: CASVSYLDSDTEYF. The CDR3 nucleotides are TGTGCCAGCGTATCGTATCTTGATTCTGATACGGAGTATTTT.

This chain joins TRBV7-8 and TRBJ2-1, with unresolved D. Germline CDR1 is SGHVS and CDR2 is FQNEAQ. The CDR3 length is 17 residues. Between the trimmed V and J ends, which lost 3 bases and 5 bases, there was a span of 20 bases. The CDR3 DNA is TGTGCCAGCAGCTTCGGATGGGTGGCCCTGAGACACAATGAGCAGTTCTTC. Its protein is CASSFGWVALRHNEQFF.